This T cell receptor beta chain appears in the sequencing data of a study of T cells in localized non-small cell lung cancer. This clone has just one count. What it binds is unknown. Profiled with immunoSEQ multiplex PCR; TCRdb holds only in-frame clones, not every one. The table has 45,000 to 55,000 clones, 70% to 85% seen once. Germline CDR1 SEHNR, CDR2 FQNEAQ (reference sequence). The J segment lost 1 base and the V segment lost 5 bases, leaving 5 bases of the junction unmatched. This CDR3 is built from 15 residues. Study-wide findings and caveats: A median of about 52 clones ranked among the top 100 in tumor appeared in adjacent lung. Highest T cell clonality was seen in uninvolved adjacent lung, surpassing that measured in tumor. Sequencing involved a lone tumor region, leaving heterogeneity possible. Patients showing higher blood T cell density tended to see longer overall survival.

The clonotype comes from a man aged 35-69 years with stage I squamous cell lung carcinoma. The chain has TRBV7-9 and TRBJ1-5; 7 nucleotides match TRBD1. The sample consisted of peripheral blood, taken before any cancer treatment. The CDR3 loop reads CASSDRQGSNQPQHF. The CDR3 coding sequence is TGTGCCAGCAGCGATAGACAGGGAAGCAATCAGCCCCAGCATTTT.